The present T cell receptor beta chain was sequenced within a study of cytomegalovirus exposure and HLA in healthy donors (dated by TCRdb to 2016 to 2017). Turning to the overall study: According to a later analysis, the roughly 130 validation repertoires were produced on the same platform as the 666 repertoires of the first cohort. A separate validation cohort of 100 to 150 different subjects was used in addition to the roughly 700-subject first cohort. To predict cytomegalovirus infection status, the study combined high-throughput TCR immunosequencing, statistical association of individual TCRs with disease status, and machine learning. The aim of the study was to test whether cataloging public T cell receptors could identify signatures of past pathogen exposure.

A distance of 10 bases separates the germline ends of V and J, which lose 3 bases and 8 bases respectively. The germline V gene yields MDHEN for CDR1 and SYDVKM for CDR2. The CDR3 goes from the cysteine to the phenylalanine over 12 residues. The read is trimmed to its CDR3 DNA, 36 bases read in frame from base 1. Broad study findings and their caveats: The validation cohort had no HLA typing available for a later analysis, so co-occurrence within that cohort was assessed over all 120 or so repertoires. The study gave a list of 150 to 200 TCR beta chains associated with cytomegalovirus. Of the cluster scores, roughly 93% were above 0 in a later analysis, which found that TCRs clustered in the first cohort also tended to co-occur in the roughly 130 validation repertoires. Cytomegalovirus status was reported to be diagnosed by the classifier with high specificity and sensitivity in both the original and validation cohorts. Three of the identified cytomegalovirus-associated TCR beta chains were confirmed in vitro to be specific for cytomegalovirus antigens. While some public TCRs were present in many individuals, most TCR sequences turned up only very rarely across donors. It was suggested by the authors that the approach could potentially be generalized to other disease states and immunological phenotypes.

The method was the immunoSEQ multiplex PCR assay. In the paper's pipeline: A statistical classification framework was built for diagnosing cytomegalovirus status from the catalog of TCR beta chain sequences. TCRdb carries this immuneACCESS record with in-frame sequences only. Its versions omit some clonotypes, under half of them owing to an unresolved V gene in the studies checked, with the rest unexplained. That table is the source of V, J and clone size, and D and trimming were worked out from the DNA. The sample records roughly 150,000 clones, around nine tenths of which are singletons. Of the sample, approximately 3% falls within the top ten clones. Separate from the approximately 700-subject first cohort, the validation cohort of 90 to 150 subjects was the group to which the donors belonged. This clone was counted once. Its target antigen remains unknown. Within one base of it there is no much larger clone, and no base qualities were kept.

The TCR was taken from a man in his late teens or twenties in good health and CMV-seronegative. The sequence links TRBV28 to TRBJ1-2; the D gene remains uncertain. The sample consisted of PBMCs. In nucleotides, the sequence is TGTGCCAGCAGTTTTACCCAGTACGGCTACACCTTC. It translates as CASSFTQYGYTF.